These 27 T cell receptor beta chains were all obtained from the same sample, sequenced in a study of CXCR3-negative and CXCR3-positive naive CD8 T cells. Study outcomes and limitations: Higher TRB CDR3 hydrophobicity marked CXCR3-positive naive cells relative to CXCR3-negative naive cells.

Researchers prepared the TRB cDNA libraries using 5' RACE with UMI labels. TCRdb reprocessed the 5' RACE reads, with one entry per CDR3 protein and no DNA. The sample table sets out some 120,000 distinct CDR3 sequences. For these receptors, no antigen is known. The sample was naive CXCR3+ CD8+ T cells from blood. Subset noted: CD45RO-CCR7+CD27+CD95- naive CD8+ T cells expressing CXCR3 (TNR3+). The source is a human donor in good health. Some clones in this sample may be carry-over from other donors' samples.

This chain uses TRBV25-1 with TRBJ1-1. The CDR3 has 11 amino acids. In germline, CDR1 is MGHDK, CDR2 SYGVNS. The CDR3 protein is CASSDGLGAFF.

The chain employs TRBV7-2 and TRBJ1-6. Germline V CDR1 and CDR2: SGHTA, FQGNSA. The CDR3 spans 14 residues. CDR3 in amino acids: CASSSRGADSPLHF. The full variable domain, rest sourced from reference TRBV7-2 and TRBJ1-6, is GAGVSQSPSNKVTEKGKDVELRCDPISGHTALYWYRQSLGQGLEFLIYFQGNSAPDKSGLPSDRFSAERTGGSVSTLTIQRTQQEDSAVYLCASSSRGADSPLHFGNGTRLTVT.

This rearrangement joins TRBV13 to TRBJ1-1; no DNA is available, so the TRBD1 call from TCRdb remains unchecked. CDR1 PRHDT and CDR2 FYEKMQ come from the germline V gene (reference sequence). This CDR3 contains 13 residues. The CDR3 loop reads CASKTGQGTEAFF.

The chain has TRBV27 and TRBJ1-2; no DNA is available, so the TRBD1 call from TCRdb remains unchecked. The CDR3 spans 13 residues. CDR1 and CDR2 (germline): MNHEY, SMNVEV (reference sequence). The CDR3 protein is CASSSGGVYGSTF.

The V call is TRBV7-9, the J call TRBJ2-1. Germline CDR1 SEHNR, CDR2 FQNEAQ (reference sequence). The CDR3 contains 14 residues. CDR3 sequence reads: CASSAIAAYNEQFF.

The chain combines TRBV9 with TRBJ2-7; the TCRdb D gene call, TRBD1, has no DNA to confirm it. CDR1 is SGDLS and CDR2 is YYNGEE in the germline V gene. The CDR3 extends over 14 amino acids. The CDR3 sequence is CASSVAVGTYEQYF.

V is TRBV7-9 and J is TRBJ2-5; checking the TCRdb D call of TRBD2 is not possible without DNA. Germline CDR1 reads SEHNR; CDR2 reads FQNEAQ (reference sequence). This CDR3 contains 16 residues. CDR3 sequence: CASSSGLASTQETQYF.

V is TRBV7-9 and J is TRBJ2-2; with no DNA, the TCRdb D assignment of TRBD1 cannot be verified. Germline CDR1 SEHNR, CDR2 FQNEAQ (reference sequence). CDR3 length equals 12 residues. This CDR3 is CASSPGGRELFF.

CDR3 amino acids: CASQSGSSYEQYF. The genes are TRBV12-3 or TRBV12-4 and TRBJ2-7. The CDR3 is 13 residues long.

The chain has TRBV7-8 and TRBJ2-2; the TCRdb D gene call, TRBD2, has no DNA to confirm it. The CDR3 runs 16 residues. Germline CDR1 SGHVS, CDR2 FQNEAQ. The CDR3 sequence: CASSLLGTRVPGELFF.

The J gene is TRBJ2-1, the V gene TRBV9; the D call of TRBD1 rests on TCRdb alone, since no DNA is present to check it. CDR3 length: 16 amino acids. Germline lookup yields CDR1 SGDLS and CDR2 YYNGEE. The CDR3 here is CASSVAPGPSPLEQFF.

The chain joins TRBV4-3 to TRBJ1-2; TCRdb's D call of TRBD1 is untestable without DNA. There are 15 residues in the CDR3. Germline CDR1 is LGHNA and CDR2 is YSLEER. The CDR3 reads CASSHRDRGFDGYTF.

This chain connects TRBV6-5 to TRBJ2-2; TCRdb's D call, TRBD2, is unchecked because there is no DNA. The CDR3 has 14 residues. Germline CDR1 and CDR2: MNHEY and SVGAGI. This CDR3 reads CASSYSEGGGELFF.

V is TRBV7-9 and J is TRBJ2-7. In germline, CDR1 is SEHNR, CDR2 FQNEAQ (reference sequence). The CDR3 runs to 16 residues. The CDR3 reads CASSSQLGIRLNEQYF. Full variable domain (missing parts from reference TRBV7-9 and TRBJ2-7): DTGVSQNPRHKITKRGQNVTFRCDPISEHNRLYWYRQTLGQGPEFLTYFQNEAQLEKSRLLSDRFSAERPKGSFSTLEIQRTEQGDSAMYLCASSSQLGIRLNEQYFGPGTRLTVT.

J is TRBJ2-1 and V is TRBV28; TCRdb lists TRBD2, though no DNA is available to test this call. Germline CDR1 is MDHEN and CDR2 is SYDVKM. This CDR3 is 18 amino acids long. The CDR3 here is CASSFSPRTSGSLAEQFF.

The chain couples TRBV6-2 or TRBV6-3 to TRBJ2-1. The CDR3 covers 13 residues. The germline gives CDR1 MNHEY, CDR2 SVGEGT. The CDR3 protein is CASSYDGDNEQFF.

The CDR3 loop is CASSPNPPAGGPNEQFF. The chain is built from TRBV7-9 and TRBJ2-1; TCRdb proposes TRBD2, but this gene call is untestable without DNA. Germline CDR1 reads SEHNR; CDR2 reads FQNEAQ (reference sequence). The CDR3 extends over 17 amino acids.

V and J are TRBV21-1 and TRBJ2-5; TCRdb selects TRBD1, and the lack of DNA leaves this call unchecked. TRBV21-1 is reported as a pseudogene. The CDR3 totals 21 residues. The CDR3 is CASSKVIPRQGMDLGAETQYF.

The CDR3 loop is CASSLLSLNTEAFF. This sequence joins TRBV5-4 and TRBJ1-1. Germline assignment: CDR1 SGHNT and CDR2 YYREEE (reference sequence). The CDR3 loop spans 14 amino acids.

This rearrangement joins TRBV4-1 to TRBJ1-3. The CDR3 is 15 amino acids. Germline V lookup: CDR1 MGHRA, CDR2 YSYEKL. The CDR3 loop reads CASSQWDSSGNTIYF.

The chain combines TRBV9 with TRBJ2-5; the D call from TCRdb, TRBD1, cannot be confirmed without DNA. Germline CDR1 SGDLS, CDR2 YYNGEE. This CDR3 spans 17 amino acids. The CDR3 region is CASSASLDRGEEETQYF.

V usage is TRBV20-1 and J usage is TRBJ1-5; lacking DNA, the TRBD1 call made by TCRdb goes unchecked. The germline V gene encodes CDR1 DFQATT and CDR2 SNEGSKA (reference sequence). This CDR3 is 18 amino acids long. The CDR3 sequence is CSAREHIPGTVSNQPQHF.

The chain joins TRBV4-1 to TRBJ2-3; no DNA is available, so the TRBD2 call from TCRdb remains unchecked. The length of the CDR3 is 17 residues. Germline-derived CDR1 and CDR2 are MGHRA and YSYEKL. The CDR3 protein is CASSPQPSGGITDTQYF.

The chain carries TRBV5-5 and TRBJ1-6. The CDR3 sequence is 15 residues long. Germline V lookup: CDR1 SGHKS, CDR2 YYEKEE (reference sequence). The CDR3 sequence: CASSFGEGLNSPLHF.

This rearrangement joins TRBV5-1 to TRBJ2-7; the D call from TCRdb, TRBD1, cannot be confirmed without DNA. Germline V lookup: CDR1 SGHRS, CDR2 YFSETQ. The CDR3 has 13 residues. The CDR3 loop reads CASATGSSYEQYF.

The gene calls are TRBV20-1 and TRBJ2-3; TCRdb outputs TRBD2, but without DNA this stays unchecked. Germline V gene sequence: CDR1 DFQATT, CDR2 SNEGSKA (reference sequence). CDR3 length: 15 amino acids. CDR3 protein: CSARDGGGGGDTQYF.

The CDR3: CASSLDPGLVNTEAFF. V gene TRBV11-2 combines with J gene TRBJ1-1. Germline V gene lookup returns CDR1 SGHAT and CDR2 FQNNGV. This CDR3 has 16 residues.